In its sample, the clone carrying this TCR beta chain was seen a few times. The record originates from a study of T cells in Graves' hyperthyroidism and ophthalmopathy. Amplification targeted TCR beta CDR3 regions from RNA transcripts. During a first-round RT-PCR of the TCR CDR3, the HTBI primer set was used. TCRdb re-called the multiplex PCR reads through MiXCR, storing one row per CDR3 protein. The data show roughly 750,000 distinct CDR3 sequences, roughly 15% seen once. The sample was blood. This TCR came from a young man with Graves' hyperthyroidism.

The CDR3 protein is CASTSGSSQLQYF. DNA of the CDR3: TGTGCCAGCACTAGCGGCAGCTCCCAATTGCAGTACTTC. The chain couples TRBV12-3 or TRBV12-4 to TRBJ2-7; 7 bases map to TRBD2. The junction had 12 bases not matched to a gene; V was cut back by 7 bases and J by 9 bases. The CDR3 is 13 amino acids.